What follows are 24 T cell receptor beta chains derived from one specimen sequenced in a study of PD-1 blockade in classical Hodgkin lymphoma (TCRdb year 2020). The time point label here, explained by the study, means: cycle 1 day 1 (C1D1), immediately before nivolumab initiation. All trial patients had relapsed after autologous stem cell transplantation, with cohorts A, B and C differing in prior brentuximab vedotin exposure. Receptors were amplified or captured by the immunoSEQ multiplex PCR assay. In TCRdb, the immuneACCESS table is reduced to in-frame sequences with V and J assigned. These tables do not hold every clone; where another copy was compared, an unresolved V gene accounts for under half, and the others remain unexplained. Across this sample there are almost 100,000 clones, with roughly 92% seen only once. 2.5% to 3% of the sample rests with the top ten. The sample here was peripheral blood mononuclear cells (PBMCs), taken at baseline. These receptors came from a human donor with classical Hodgkin lymphoma.

This chain links TRBV5-1 with TRBJ2-7, with 10 positions matching TRBD2. CDR3 length equals 18 residues. Trimming took 2 bases from V and 0 from J; bases not matched to a gene: 11. Germline V gene data show CDR1 as SGHRS and CDR2 as YFSETQ. CDR3 sequence: CASSLLTSGKVGSYEQYF. CDR3 sequence (DNA): TGCGCCAGCAGCTTACTTACTAGCGGGAAAGTGGGCTCCTACGAGCAGTACTTC.

The V gene is TRBV11-3, the J gene TRBJ1-1; D ambiguous. This CDR3 comprises 13 residues. Trimming left V 4 bases short and J 4 bases short, with 10 bases between. CDR1 SGHNT and CDR2 YENEEA come from the germline V gene. CDR3: CASSSTGSTEAFF. The CDR3 DNA follows: TGTGCCAGCAGCTCTACCGGGTCCACTGAAGCTTTCTTT.

The J gene is TRBJ1-5, the V gene TRBV27; TRBD1 agrees at 7 bases. The CDR3 loop spans 14 amino acids. V shed 5 bases, J shed 3 bases, and the junction held 4 bases outside the gene matches. CDR1 is MNHEY and CDR2 is SMNVEV in the germline V gene (reference sequence). CDR3 sequence (DNA): TGTGCCAGCAGTACGACAGGGCCCAATCAGCCCCAGCATTTT. It specifies CASSTTGPNQPQHF.

The CDR3 DNA sequence: TGCGCCAGCAGCCTAGACAGTGGACTAATCACAGATACGCAGTATTTT. Protein product: CASSLDSGLITDTQYF. V and J are TRBV5-1 and TRBJ2-3, with TRBD2 as a possible D gene (6 bases). Germline CDR1 is SGHRS and CDR2 is YFSETQ. The CDR3 sequence is 16 residues long. V lost 4 bases to trimming and J lost 2 bases, with 17 bases between them.

The gene calls are TRBV5-4 and TRBJ2-5; D may match TRBD1 or TRBD2 (5 bases each). Germline-derived CDR1 and CDR2 are SGHNT and YYREEE (reference sequence). V lost 4 bases and J lost 3, with 10 bases in between. The CDR3 is made up of 13 amino acids. CDR3 residues: CASSRWGKETQYF. CDR3 nucleotide sequence: TGTGCCAGCAGCCGGTGGGGGAAAGAGACCCAGTACTTC.

This chain connects TRBV14 to TRBJ2-3; TRBD2 is a possible D gene (6 bases). The CDR3 loop spans 15 amino acids. In germline, CDR1 is SGHDN, CDR2 FVKESK. V was trimmed by 4 bases and J by 0 bases, leaving 11 bases between them. CDR3 nucleotides: TGTGCCAGCAGCCCGGGCGGGGCTAGCACAGATACGCAGTATTTT. The encoded protein is CASSPGGASTDTQYF.

The chain carries TRBV7-9 and TRBJ2-7, with unresolved D. CDR3 length: 14 residues. V was clipped by 2 bases and J by 0 bases, with 8 bases between them. Germline values: CDR1 SEHNR, CDR2 FQNEAQ (reference sequence). The CDR3 DNA reads TGTGCCAGCAGCTTACCCGAAGCCTCCTACGAGCAGTACTTC. As protein: CASSLPEASYEQYF. Full variable domain (missing parts from reference TRBV7-9 and TRBJ2-7): DTGVSQNPRHKITKRGQNVTFRCDPISEHNRLYWYRQTLGQGPEFLTYFQNEAQLEKSRLLSDRFSAERPKGSFSTLEIQRTEQGDSAMYLCASSLPEASYEQYFGPGTRLTVT.

Only one count was recorded for this clone. The chain links TRBV5-6 to TRBJ1-1; no reliable D call. Germline V gene data show CDR1 as SGHDT and CDR2 as YYEEEE. The CDR3 runs 14 residues. V was clipped by 1 base and J by 1 base, with 8 bases between them. The CDR3, as DNA: TGTGCCAGCAGCTTGACGGCAAGGAACACTGAAGCTTTCTTT. Translating it yields CASSLTARNTEAFF. The variable domain in full, completed from reference TRBV5-6 and TRBJ1-1, reads DAGVTQSPTHLIKTRGQQVTLRCSPKSGHDTVSWYQQALGQGPQFIFQYYEEEERQRGNFPDRFSGHQFPNYSSELNVNALLLGDSALYLCASSLTARNTEAFFGQGTRLTVV.

The chain's CDR3 is CASRASGVEGGYTF. The CDR3 coding sequence is TGTGCCAGCAGGGCCTCAGGGGTAGAAGGGGGCTACACCTTC. This chain connects TRBV2 to TRBJ1-2, with D possibly matching TRBD1 (6 bases). Trimming removed 6 bases from V and 8 bases from J, with 19 bases in between. CDR1 SNHLY and CDR2 FYNNEI come from the germline V gene. CDR3 size: 14 residues.

The chain couples TRBV6-5 to TRBJ1-1; the D gene is possibly TRBD1 (6 bases). Germline values: CDR1 MNHEY, CDR2 SVGAGI. Deletions cut 6 bases from V and 4 bases from J, with 15 bases between. This CDR3 has 14 amino acids. Written as DNA, the CDR3 is TGTGCCAGCAGGTCCGGACAGACCGGCACTGAAGCTTTCTTT. This sequence encodes CASRSGQTGTEAFF.

V gene TRBV18 combines with J gene TRBJ2-7; 7 bases match TRBD1. Germline V gene sequence: CDR1 KGHSH, CDR2 LQKENI. Losses at the gene ends were 2 bases for V and 2 bases for J; bases not matched to a gene: 6. The CDR3 is 15 amino acids. CDR3 sequence reads: CASSPGPGQTYEQYF. The CDR3 coding sequence is TGTGCCAGCTCACCAGGCCCGGGACAGACCTACGAGCAGTACTTC.

This chain uses TRBV19 with TRBJ2-1, with D unresolved. Germline CDR1 LNHDA, CDR2 SQIVND (reference sequence). The CDR3 has 15 amino acids. The V end lost 1 base, the J end lost 3 bases, and 10 bases lay between the germline ends. CDR3 DNA: TGTGCCAGTAGTATAGGGCACCGCAACTACAATGAGCAGTTCTTC. Translating it yields CASSIGHRNYNEQFF.

J is TRBJ2-7 and V is TRBV30, with a tentative D call TRBD2 (6 bases). Between the trimmed V and J ends, which lost 0 bases and 2 bases, there was a span of 11 bases. The CDR3 is made up of 14 amino acids. CDR1 GTSNPN and CDR2 SVGIG come from the germline V gene (reference sequence). This CDR3 reads CAWSVGPSAYEQYF. Here the CDR3 DNA reads TGTGCCTGGAGTGTAGGTCCTAGCGCCTACGAGCAGTACTTC. The entire variable domain, with the rest obtained from reference TRBV30 and TRBJ2-7, is as follows: SQTIHQWPATLVQPVGSPLSLECTVEGTSNPNLYWYRQAAGRGLQLLFYSVGIGQISSEVPQNLSASRPQDRQFILSSKKLLLSDSGFYLCAWSVGPSAYEQYFGPGTRLTVT.

The count of this clone is one. This chain joins TRBV28 and TRBJ1-1; 11 bases match TRBD1. CDR1 is MDHEN and CDR2 is SYDVKM in the germline V gene. V lost 3 bases, J lost 5 bases, and 8 bases stayed unmatched. The CDR3 is 16 amino acids. The CDR3 bases are TGTGCCAGCAGTTTTCTGAGGGGACAGGGGGAAACTGAAGCTTTCTTT. It translates to CASSFLRGQGETEAFF.

This clone came up once. The rearrangement links TRBV4-1 to TRBJ1-1; no definite D call. Between the trimmed V and J ends, which lost 1 base and 11 bases, there was a span of 26 bases. Germline CDR1 reads MGHRA; CDR2 reads YSYEKL. The CDR3 consists of 17 residues. CDR3 sequence reads: CASSQATSGLGLIKAFF. For the CDR3, the DNA is TGCGCCAGCAGCCAAGCCACATCCGGGTTAGGGCTTATAAAGGCTTTCTTT.

The chain is built from TRBV7-9 and TRBJ1-5; no clear D gene. Trimming left V 4 bases short and J 2 bases short, with 3 bases between. CDR3 length equals 12 residues. CDR1 is SEHNR, CDR2 FQNEAQ, per germline (reference sequence). For the CDR3, the DNA is TGTGCCAGCAGCTCAGGCAATCAGCCCCAGCATTTT. It specifies CASSSGNQPQHF.

The chain is built from TRBV18 and TRBJ2-7; 7 bases are a match to TRBD2. CDR3 length: 15 amino acids. Germline CDR1 and CDR2: KGHSH and LQKENI. The junction had 9 bases not matched to a gene; V was cut back by 2 bases and J by 5 bases. DNA of the CDR3: TGTGCCAGCTCACCATTGGGGGGGAGCGTTCACGAGCAGTACTTC. Protein product: CASSPLGGSVHEQYF.

The rearrangement joins TRBV11-2 to TRBJ2-3; 9 bases match TRBD2. The germline V gene encodes CDR1 SGHAT and CDR2 FQNNGV. The CDR3 spans 16 residues. V shed 3 bases, J shed 2 bases, and the junction held 6 bases outside the gene matches. As DNA, the CDR3 is TGTGCCAGCAGCTTTGGGGCGGGAGGGATCACAGATACGCAGTATTTT. Translation: CASSFGAGGITDTQYF.

This clone appeared a single time. This chain links TRBV11-1 with TRBJ2-2; D may be TRBD1 (5 bases). The CDR3 extends over 13 amino acids. Per germline, CDR1 SGHAT and CDR2 FQDESV (reference sequence). Trimming left V 1 base short and J 11 bases short, with 11 bases between. The CDR3 region has the DNA TGTGCCAGCAGCTTAGTGGGGCACCGCGAGCTGTTTTTT. This sequence encodes CASSLVGHRELFF.

This clone was seen just once. The chain employs TRBV10-3 and TRBJ2-7, with 11 nucleotides matching TRBD2. The V segment lost 0 bases and the J segment 3 bases; nucleotides outside the gene matches: 4. This CDR3 spans 16 amino acids. Germline-derived CDR1 and CDR2 are ENHRY and SYGVKD. DNA for the CDR3: TGTGCCATCAGTGAGTCATTAGCGGGAGGGGACTACGAGCAGTACTTC. Translated, it gives CAISESLAGGDYEQYF.

The chain has TRBV6-4 and TRBJ2-1, with D perhaps TRBD1 or TRBD2 (5 bases each). Germline values: CDR1 MRHNA, CDR2 SNTAGT. The CDR3 runs 14 residues. V gave up 3 bases and J gave up 9 bases, with 15 bases separating them. The CDR3 sequence is CASSEERVGGEQFF. The DNA of the CDR3 is TGTGCCAGCAGTGAGGAGAGGGTTGGGGGTGAGCAGTTCTTC.

J is TRBJ1-2 and V is TRBV10-3; D might be TRBD1 (6 bases). V gave up 3 bases and J gave up 4 bases, with 12 bases separating them. The CDR3 totals 14 residues. Germline V CDR1 and CDR2: ENHRY, SYGVKD. The CDR3 nucleotides are TGTGCCATCAGTGACAGGGGTTTTGCCTATGGCTACACCTTC. Translated: CAISDRGFAYGYTF.

This sequence joins TRBV30 and TRBJ2-2; no definite D call. V was shortened by 2 bases and J by 2 bases, with 9 bases between the two germline ends. The CDR3 sequence is 14 residues long. Germline values: CDR1 GTSNPN, CDR2 SVGIG (reference sequence). The CDR3 region has the DNA TGTGCCTGGAGTTTCACTGCAAACACCGGGGAGCTGTTTTTT. It yields the protein CAWSFTANTGELFF.

Note on this clone: The same CDR3 also results from other DNA sequences found in this sample. The chain recombines TRBV9 with TRBJ1-2; perhaps TRBD1 as D (5 bases). Trimming left V 4 bases short and J 2 bases short, with 12 bases between. The germline V gene has CDR1 SGDLS and CDR2 YYNGEE. The CDR3 has 14 amino acids. The CDR3 DNA reads as TGTGCCAGCAGCTCTCGGGGGTCGAACTATGGCTACACCTTC. Protein sequence: CASSSRGSNYGYTF.